A selection of T cell receptor beta chains follows, all from one sample in a study of regulatory dendritic cells for organ transplantation. The protocol was immunoSEQ multiplex PCR, while the TCRdb copy is restricted to in-frame clones and leaves out a portion. In the table there are 21,000 or so clones, about 79% of which are singletons. Sample: memory CD4+ T cells from blood. These TCRs come from a human donor in good health. Each CDR3 is given with its conserved first and last residue. A D gene is named only where the DNA matches it firmly. Clone size is stated in some rows and not others, as once, few, many or a class when expanded.

abundance | d_gene | j_gene | v_gene | CDR3aa | CDR3nt
NA | TRBD1 | TRBJ1-4 | TRBV7-9 | CASSSGRGATNEKLFF | TGTGCCAGCAGCTCTGGCAGGGGGGCGACTAATGAAAAACTGTTTTTT
once | NA | TRBJ2-3 | TRBV10-3 | CAISTRGGEDTQYF | TGTGCCATCAGTACTAGGGGGGGGGAAGATACGCAGTATTTT
NA | TRBD1 | TRBJ2-6 | TRBV6-1 | CASLTGGSGANVLTF | TGTGCCAGCCTGACAGGGGGCTCTGGGGCCAACGTCCTGACTTTC
few | TRBD2 | TRBJ2-1 | TRBV6-4 | CASSDSGGDYNEQFF | TGTGCCAGCAGTGACAGCGGGGGGGACTACAATGAGCAGTTCTTC
NA | NA | TRBJ2-5 | TRBV6-1 | CASSIQTAPQETQYF | TGTGCCAGCAGTATTCAGACAGCCCCCCAAGAGACCCAGTACTTC
few | NA | TRBJ1-6 | TRBV5-1 | CASSLEGGDGSPLHF | TGCGCCAGCAGCTTGGAAGGAGGTGACGGTTCACCCCTCCACTTT
NA | TRBD1 | TRBJ1-4 | TRBV7-2 | CASSPQRTGVSEKLFF | TGTGCCAGCAGCCCCCAACGGACAGGGGTTAGCGAAAAACTGTTTTTT
NA | NA | TRBJ2-3 | TRBV6-1 | CATSLTYTDTQYF | TGTGCCACCTCTCTGACTTACACAGATACGCAGTATTTT
NA | TRBD2 | TRBJ2-1 | TRBV6-5 | CASSYEGRGGIYEQFF | TGTGCCAGCAGTTACGAGGGGCGGGGGGGCATTTATGAGCAGTTCTTC
few | TRBD1 | TRBJ1-5 | TRBV5-1 | CASSLDTGVNQPQHF | TGCGCCAGCAGCTTAGACACAGGGGTGAATCAGCCCCAGCATTTT
NA | TRBD2 | TRBJ2-1 | TRBV5-1 | CASSLAASGVREQFF | TGCGCCAGCAGCTTGGCCGCTAGCGGGGTCCGAGAGCAGTTCTTC
NA | NA | TRBJ1-1 | TRBV19 | CASSMRGRNTEAFF | TGTGCCAGTAGTATGAGGGGGAGGAACACTGAAGCTTTCTTT
NA | NA | TRBJ2-3 | TRBV5-1 | CASSLVPGDMTDTQYF | TGCGCCAGCAGCTTGGTACCGGGGGATATGACAGATACGCAGTATTTT
NA | NA | TRBJ1-1 | TRBV7-2 | CASSDRREAFF | TGTGCCAGCAGCGACAGACGAGAAGCTTTCTTT
NA | NA | TRBJ2-7 | TRBV21-1 | CASSVRCSYEQYF | TGTGCCAGCAGCGTCCGGTGCTCCTACGAGCAGTACTTC
NA | NA | TRBJ1-1 | TRBV6-6 | CASLTGGAEAFF | TGTGCCAGCTTGACGGGCGGGGCTGAAGCTTTCTTT
NA | NA | TRBJ2-3 | TRBV5-1 | CASSLAQINGGRTDTQYF | TGCGCCAGCAGCTTGGCCCAGATTAACGGGGGTCGCACAGATACGCAGTATTTT
NA | NA | TRBJ1-1 | TRBV6-4 | CASTPNPGNTEAFF | TGTGCCAGCACCCCTAACCCTGGGAACACTGAAGCTTTCTTT
NA | TRBD1 | TRBJ1-4 | TRBV5-1 | CASSLDRDGEKLFF | TGCGCCAGCAGCCTCGACAGGGATGGGGAAAAACTGTTTTTT
NA | TRBD2 | TRBJ2-2 | TRBV18 | CASSPTSRGTGELFF | TGTGCCAGCTCACCGACTAGCCGTGGCACCGGGGAGCTGTTTTTT
NA | NA | TRBJ1-2 | TRBV6-1 | CASSGWTGGDYGYTF | TGTGCCAGCAGTGGCTGGACCGGGGGGGACTATGGCTACACCTTC
NA | TRBD1 | TRBJ2-6 | TRBV29-1 | CSVDTGGRSGANVLTF | TGCAGCGTTGACACAGGGGGCCGCTCTGGGGCCAACGTCCTGACTTTC
once | TRBD2 | TRBJ2-3 | TRBV5-1 | CASSPGLDHSTDTQYF | TGCGCCAGCAGCCCCGGACTAGACCACAGCACAGATACGCAGTATTTT
NA | TRBD1 | TRBJ2-7 | TRBV11-3 | CASSLETGEGTYEQYF | TGTGCCAGCAGCCTTGAGACAGGGGAAGGGACCTACGAGCAGTACTTC
once | NA | TRBJ2-3 | TRBV7-2 | CASSLDGGTDTQYF | TGTGCCAGCAGCTTAGACGGGGGAACAGATACGCAGTATTTT
NA | TRBD1 | TRBJ1-6 | TRBV5-6 | CASSRPRDSANSPLHF | TGTGCCAGCAGCAGACCCCGGGACAGCGCGAATTCACCCCTCCACTTT
NA | NA | TRBJ1-2 | TRBV6-6 | CASSSVGGLAYGYTF | TGTGCCAGCAGCTCTGTGGGGGGTTTGGCCTATGGCTACACCTTC
few | NA | TRBJ1-2 | TRBV5-6 | CASSLEQTDYTF | TGTGCCAGCAGCTTGGAACAGACGGACTACACCTTC
NA | TRBD1 | TRBJ1-2 | TRBV5-1 | CASSLEQGYMDF | TGCGCCAGCAGCTTGGAACAGGGGTATATGGACTTC
NA | NA | TRBJ2-3 | TRBV7-2 | CASTSSGGRDTQYF | TGTGCCAGCACCTCTTCCGGGGGTAGGGATACGCAGTATTTT
NA | NA | TRBJ1-5 | TRBV5-6 | CASSLYRASQPQHF | TGTGCCAGCAGCTTGTACAGGGCTAGTCAGCCCCAGCATTTT
NA | TRBD1 | TRBJ1-6 | TRBV14 | CASSQFRDRGRSPLHF | TGTGCCAGCAGCCAATTCCGGGACAGGGGAAGATCACCCCTCCACTTT
NA | TRBD2 | TRBJ2-3 | TRBV9 | CASSAMTSGGTDTQYF | TGTGCCAGCAGCGCTATGACTAGCGGGGGCACAGATACGCAGTATTTT
NA | TRBD1 | TRBJ1-4 | TRBV5-1 | CASSPGQGKEKLFF | TGCGCCAGCAGCCCCGGACAGGGAAAAGAAAAACTGTTTTTT
NA | TRBD1 | TRBJ2-1 | TRBV4-1 | CASSQGRQGGQLDEQFF | TGCGCCAGCAGCCAAGGGAGACAGGGTGGCCAATTAGATGAGCAGTTCTTC
NA | TRBD2 | TRBJ2-2 | TRBV11-2 | CASSTSRASGNTGELFF | TGTGCCAGCAGCACGAGTCGGGCTAGCGGAAACACCGGGGAGCTGTTTTTT
NA | TRBD1 | TRBJ2-6 | TRBV5-4 | CASSLTGGISGANVLTF | TGTGCCAGCAGCTTGACAGGGGGAATCTCTGGGGCCAACGTCCTGACTTTC
once | TRBD2 | TRBJ2-1 | TRBV6-1 | CASSAIPGLAGNDEQFF | TGTGCCAGCAGTGCCATACCGGGACTAGCGGGGAACGATGAGCAGTTCTTC
few | TRBD2 | TRBJ2-5 | TRBV5-4 | CASSLAGTAGGETQYF | TGTGCCAGCAGCTTGGCCGGGACAGCGGGAGGAGAGACCCAGTACTTC
once | NA | TRBJ1-2 | TRBV25-1 | CASISPEGGDYGYTF | TGTGCCAGCATTTCACCGGAAGGAGGGGACTATGGCTACACCTTC
NA | TRBD1 | TRBJ1-2 | TRBV5-6 | CASSIVTGAIQGYTF | TGTGCCAGCAGCATAGTCACAGGGGCGATTCAAGGCTACACCTTC
NA | TRBD2 | TRBJ2-2 | TRBV7-6 | CASSPRPSGGNTGELFF | TGTGCCAGCAGCCCCCGGCCTAGCGGGGGGAACACCGGGGAGCTGTTTTTT
NA | TRBD2 | TRBJ2-1 | TRBV9 | CASSVGLAGGAYNEQFF | TGTGCCAGCAGCGTAGGTCTAGCGGGGGGCGCCTACAATGAGCAGTTCTTC
NA | TRBD1 | TRBJ1-2 | TRBV4-1 | CASSQGLRDSNYGYTF | TGCGCCAGCAGCCAAGGACTGAGGGACAGTAACTATGGCTACACCTTC
NA | NA | TRBJ2-7 | TRBV7-2 | CASSPGRGSYEQYF | TGTGCCAGCAGCCCGGGGCGGGGATCCTACGAGCAGTACTTC
NA | NA | TRBJ1-6 | TRBV7-9 | CASSLTGLNSPLHF | TGTGCCAGCAGCTTAACAGGGCTGAATTCACCCCTCCACTTT
NA | TRBD1 | TRBJ2-7 | TRBV5-7 | CASSPYRGRDEQYF | TGTGCCAGCAGCCCTTACAGGGGGCGAGACGAGCAGTACTTC
few | NA | TRBJ1-5 | TRBV6-1 | CASGPETYQPQHF | TGTGCCAGTGGTCCCGAGACTTATCAGCCCCAGCATTTT
NA | TRBD1 | TRBJ1-4 | TRBV5-6 | CASSSTGQGNEKLFF | TGTGCCAGCAGCTCGACGGGACAGGGTAATGAAAAACTGTTTTTT
NA | NA | TRBJ2-5 | TRBV7-6 | CASSSTSLGETQYF | TGTGCCAGCAGCTCTACCTCTCTCGGGGAGACCCAGTACTTC
NA | TRBD2 | TRBJ2-1 | TRBV5-4 | CASSVGLAGGHYNDRQFF | TGTGCCAGCAGCGTGGGACTAGCGGGGGGGCACTACAATGATAGGCAGTTCTTC
NA | TRBD1 | TRBJ2-5 | TRBV7-2 | CASSQGQDSLGRTQYF | TGTGCCAGCAGCCAGGGACAGGACAGTTTAGGGAGGACCCAGTACTTC
NA | NA | TRBJ1-3 | TRBV29-1 | CSVESGQERNTIYF | TGCAGCGTTGAAAGTGGGCAGGAAAGAAACACCATATATTTT